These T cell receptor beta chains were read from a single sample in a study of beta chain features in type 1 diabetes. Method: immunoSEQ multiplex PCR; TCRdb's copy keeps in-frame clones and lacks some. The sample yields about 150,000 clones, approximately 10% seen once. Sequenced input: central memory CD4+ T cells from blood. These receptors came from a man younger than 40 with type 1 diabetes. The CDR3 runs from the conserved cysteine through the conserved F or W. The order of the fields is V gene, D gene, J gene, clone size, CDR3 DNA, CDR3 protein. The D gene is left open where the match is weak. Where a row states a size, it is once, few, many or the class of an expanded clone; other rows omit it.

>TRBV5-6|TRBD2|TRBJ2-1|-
TGTGCCAGCAGCACCCTTAGCGGGGTCTCCTACAATGAGCAGTTCTTC
CASSTLSGVSYNEQFF
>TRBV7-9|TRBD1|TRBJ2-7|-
TGTGCCAGCAGCTTGGGACAGGGGGTGTCCTTC
CASSLGQGVSF
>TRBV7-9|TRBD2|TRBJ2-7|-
TGTGCCAGCACCCTCGGGGGGGCGTCACCTGGGTACGAGCAGTACTTC
CASTLGGASPGYEQYF
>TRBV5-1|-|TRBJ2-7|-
TGCGCCAGCAGCTCTTTGACGAGGGAGCCCGAGCAGTACTTC
CASSSLTREPEQYF
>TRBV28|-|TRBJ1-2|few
TGTGCCAGCAGTTTGACAGGCAGGGAGTTGAATGGCTACACCTTC
CASSLTGRELNGYTF
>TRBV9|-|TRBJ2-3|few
TGTGCCAGCAGCGTAGATGGGGACAACACAGATACGCAGTATTTT
CASSVDGDNTDTQYF
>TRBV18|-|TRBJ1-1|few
TGTGCCAGCTCACCGGAACAGGGAACGAACACTGAAGCTTTCTTT
CASSPEQGTNTEAFF
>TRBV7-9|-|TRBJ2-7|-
TGTGCCAGCAGCTTAGCAGGGGGCGAGCAGTACTTC
CASSLAGGEQYF
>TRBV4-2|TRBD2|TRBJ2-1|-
TGTGCCAGCAGCCGATCCGGGACTACAGCTTACAATGAGCAGTTCTTC
CASSRSGTTAYNEQFF
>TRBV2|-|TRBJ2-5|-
TGTGCCAGCAACCTACGGGAGTATGGGGAGACCCAGTACTTC
CASNLREYGETQYF
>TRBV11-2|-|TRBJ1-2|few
TGTGCCAGCAGCTTTGCAGGCGGAGGTGGCTACACCTTC
CASSFAGGGGYTF
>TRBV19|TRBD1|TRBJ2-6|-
TGTGCCAGTAATACAGGGGCTGGGGCCAACGTCCTGACTTTC
CASNTGAGANVLTF
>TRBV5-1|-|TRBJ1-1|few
TGCGCCAGCAGCTTGTACGGGACATACACTGAAGCTTTCTTT
CASSLYGTYTEAFF
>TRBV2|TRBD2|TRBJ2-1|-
TGTGCCAGCAGATACGGGGCGGGAGCGGGGAATGAGCAGTTCTTC
CASRYGAGAGNEQFF
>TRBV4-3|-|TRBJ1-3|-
TGCGCCAGCAGCCAAGAGTTAGACAGGTCCTCTGGAAACACCATATATTTT
CASSQELDRSSGNTIYF
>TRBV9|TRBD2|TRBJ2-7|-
TGTGCCAGCAGCGTAGCCCCCTCGGGTGCGGGGGGGACCTACGAGCAGTACTTC
CASSVAPSGAGGTYEQYF
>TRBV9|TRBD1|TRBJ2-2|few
TGTGCCAGCAGCGAGACGACAGGGATGAACACCGGGGAGCTGTTTTTT
CASSETTGMNTGELFF
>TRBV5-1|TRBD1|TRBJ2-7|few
TGCGCCAGCAGCCTCGGACAGGTTTCCTACGAGCAGTACTTC
CASSLGQVSYEQYF
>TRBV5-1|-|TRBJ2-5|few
TGCGCCAGCAGCCGTACTAAAAGTCCGGGGGAGACCCAGTACTTC
CASSRTKSPGETQYF
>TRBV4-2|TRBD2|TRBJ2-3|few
TGTGCCAGCAGCCCCTGGACTAGCGGCACAGATACGCAGTATTTT
CASSPWTSGTDTQYF